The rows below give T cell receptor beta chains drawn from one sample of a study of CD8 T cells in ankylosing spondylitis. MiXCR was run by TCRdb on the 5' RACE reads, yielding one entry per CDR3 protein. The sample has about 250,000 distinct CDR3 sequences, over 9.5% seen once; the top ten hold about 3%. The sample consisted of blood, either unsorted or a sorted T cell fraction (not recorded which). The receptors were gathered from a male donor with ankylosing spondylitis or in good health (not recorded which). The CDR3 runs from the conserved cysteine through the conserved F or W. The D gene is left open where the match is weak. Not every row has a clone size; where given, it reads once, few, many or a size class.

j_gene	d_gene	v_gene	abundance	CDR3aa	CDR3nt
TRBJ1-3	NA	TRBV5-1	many	CASRLDTSSGNTIYF	TGCGCCAGCAGACTGGACACTTCTTCTGGAAACACCATATATTTT
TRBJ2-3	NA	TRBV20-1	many	CSARGAGTDTQYF	TGCAGTGCTAGAGGGGCAGGAACAGATACGCAGTATTTT
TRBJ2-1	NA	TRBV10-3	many	CAISEEGRAVYNEQFF	TGTGCCATCAGTGAGGAGGGCAGAGCGGTCTACAATGAGCAGTTCTTC
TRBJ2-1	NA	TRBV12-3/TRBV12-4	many	CASSPALNEQFF	TGTGCCAGCAGCCCCGCACTCAATGAGCAGTTCTTC
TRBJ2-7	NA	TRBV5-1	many	CASSRGPGNPSYEQYF	TGCGCCAGCAGCCGGGGCCCCGGAAACCCCTCCTACGAGCAGTACTTC
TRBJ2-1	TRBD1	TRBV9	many	CASSVVGTGRYNEQFF	TGTGCCAGCAGCGTAGTCGGGACAGGTCGGTACAATGAGCAGTTCTTC
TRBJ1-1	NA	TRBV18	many	CASSPGRETEAFF	TGTGCCAGCTCACCCGGAAGGGAGACTGAAGCTTTCTTT
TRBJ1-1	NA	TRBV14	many	CASSQDRGSGTEAFF	TGTGCCAGCAGCCAAGATCGGGGGTCGGGCACTGAAGCTTTCTTT
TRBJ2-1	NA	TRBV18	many	CASSPPAGNEQFF	TGTGCCAGCTCACCACCGGCAGGGAATGAGCAGTTCTTC
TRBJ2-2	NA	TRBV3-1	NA	CASAFGTANTGELFF	TGTGCCAGCGCATTCGGGACCGCGAACACCGGGGAGCTGTTTTTT
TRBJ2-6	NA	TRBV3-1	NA	CASTQDPGPSGANVLTF	TGTGCCAGCACCCAAGATCCCGGGCCTTCTGGGGCCAACGTCCTGACTTTC
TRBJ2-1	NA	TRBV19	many	CASSIEGRSYNEQFF	TGTGCCAGTAGTATCGAGGGAAGGTCCTACAATGAGCAGTTCTTC
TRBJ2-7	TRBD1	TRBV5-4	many	CASSLPGQLNYEQYF	TGTGCCAGCAGCTTGCCGGGACAGCTGAACTACGAGCAGTACTTC
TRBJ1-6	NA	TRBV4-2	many	CASSQEQSSYNSPLHF	TGTGCCAGCAGCCAAGAACAGAGCTCCTATAATTCACCCCTCCACTTT
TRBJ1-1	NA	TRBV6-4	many	CASSRADNPATEAFF	TGTGCCAGCAGTAGGGCCGACAACCCGGCCACTGAAGCTTTCTTT
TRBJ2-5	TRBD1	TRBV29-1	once	CSVRQGAGETQYF	TGCAGCGTAAGACAGGGGGCTGGAGAGACCCAGTACTTC
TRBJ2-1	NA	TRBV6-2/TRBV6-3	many	CASSLVYHEQFF	TGTGCCAGCAGCCTTGTATACCATGAGCAGTTCTTC
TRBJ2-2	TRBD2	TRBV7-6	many	CASSLGTSGGSNTGELFF	TGTGCCAGCAGCTTAGGGACTAGCGGGGGGTCGAACACCGGGGAGCTGTTTTTT
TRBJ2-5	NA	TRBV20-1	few	CSARDVSRRPETQYF	TGCAGTGCTAGAGATGTCTCCCGGCGGCCAGAGACCCAGTACTTC
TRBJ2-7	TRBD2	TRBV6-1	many	CATWRGLAGEEQYF	TGTGCCACCTGGAGAGGGCTAGCGGGAGAAGAGCAGTACTTC
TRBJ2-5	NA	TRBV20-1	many	CSEGGPGETQYF	TGCAGTGAGGGGGGGCCTGGGGAGACCCAGTACTTC
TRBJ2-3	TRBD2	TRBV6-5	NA	CASSSIPSGALFTDTQYF	TGTGCCAGCAGTTCCATTCCTAGCGGGGCTCTTTTCACAGATACGCAGTATTTT
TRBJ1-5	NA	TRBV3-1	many	CASSRGQFSNQPQHF	TGTGCCAGCAGCCGTGGACAGTTTAGCAATCAGCCCCAGCATTTT
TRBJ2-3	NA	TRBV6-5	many	CASSYSTGADTQYF	TGTGCCAGCAGTTACTCGACTGGCGCAGATACGCAGTATTTT
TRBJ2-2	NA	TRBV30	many	CAWKADNTGELFF	TGTGCCTGGAAGGCCGATAACACCGGGGAGCTGTTTTTT
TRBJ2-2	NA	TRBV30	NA	CAWSYRVGGELFF	TGTGCCTGGTCGTACAGGGTTGGCGGGGAGCTGTTTTTT
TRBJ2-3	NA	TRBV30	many	CAWSVRRVLDTQYF	TGTGCCTGGAGTGTAAGGAGGGTACTAGATACGCAGTATTTT
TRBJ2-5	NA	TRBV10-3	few	CAISEMRETQYF	TGTGCCATCAGTGAGATGAGAGAGACCCAGTACTTC
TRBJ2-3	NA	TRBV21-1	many	CASSKGGGTTADTQYF	TGTGCCAGCAGCAAGGGTGGCGGGACGACGGCAGATACGCAGTATTTT
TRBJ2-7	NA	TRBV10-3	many	CAISDEETSYEQYF	TGTGCCATCAGTGATGAGGAGACCTCCTACGAGCAGTACTTC
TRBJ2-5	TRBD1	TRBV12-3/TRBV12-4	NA	CASSSPGQGGWRKETQYF	TGTGCCAGCAGCTCTCCGGGACAGGGGGGGTGGAGAAAAGAGACCCAGTACTTC
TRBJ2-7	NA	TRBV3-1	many	CASSRTPTIYEQYF	TGTGCCAGCAGCCGGACCCCGACCATATACGAGCAGTACTTC
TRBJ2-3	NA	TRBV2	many	CASRARPTDTQYF	TGTGCCAGCAGGGCGCGACCCACAGATACGCAGTATTTT
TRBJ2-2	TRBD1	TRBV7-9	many	CASSLGDRNTGELFF	TGTGCCAGCAGCTTAGGGGACAGGAACACCGGGGAGCTGTTTTTT
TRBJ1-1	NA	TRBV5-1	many	CASSSRLNTEAFF	TGCGCCAGCAGCTCTCGACTGAACACTGAAGCTTTCTTT
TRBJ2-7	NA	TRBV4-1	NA	CASSPSGGIHRGPYEQYF	TGCGCCAGCAGCCCTTCTGGGGGGATACACCGGGGGCCCTACGAGCAGTACTTC
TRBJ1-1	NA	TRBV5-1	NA	CASSRGGGVGTEAFF	TGCGCCAGCAGCAGGGGAGGGGGAGTTGGCACTGAAGCTTTCTTT
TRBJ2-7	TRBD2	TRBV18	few	CASSPQTSASYEQYF	TGTGCCAGCTCACCACAGACTAGCGCCTCCTACGAGCAGTACTTC
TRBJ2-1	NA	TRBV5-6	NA	CASSLTLSSYNEQFF	TGTGCCAGCAGCCTGACACTTAGCTCCTACAATGAGCAGTTCTTC
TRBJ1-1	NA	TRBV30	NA	CAWEFNTEAFF	TGTGCCTGGGAATTTAACACTGAAGCTTTCTTT
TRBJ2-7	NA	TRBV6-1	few	CASSRPNRLSYEQYF	TGTGCCAGCAGCCGCCCTAACCGACTCTCCTACGAGCAGTACTTC
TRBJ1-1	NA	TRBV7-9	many	CASSLVRVNTEAFF	TGTGCCAGCAGCTTAGTCCGAGTGAACACTGAAGCTTTCTTT
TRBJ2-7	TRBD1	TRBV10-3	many	CAIWDRDRAYEQYF	TGTGCCATCTGGGACAGGGACAGAGCCTACGAGCAGTACTTC
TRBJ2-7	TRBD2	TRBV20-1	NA	CSALASGGPSYEQYF	TGCAGTGCCCTAGCTAGCGGGGGGCCCTCCTACGAGCAGTACTTC
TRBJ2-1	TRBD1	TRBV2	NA	CASYFDRGGLDEQFF	TGTGCCAGTTACTTCGACAGGGGAGGATTAGATGAGCAGTTCTTC
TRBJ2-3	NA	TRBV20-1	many	CSASHLNTDTQYF	TGCAGTGCTAGCCACTTAAACACAGATACGCAGTATTTT
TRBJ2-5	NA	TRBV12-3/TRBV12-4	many	CASRTGNQETQYF	TGTGCCAGCAGGACGGGAAACCAAGAGACCCAGTACTTC
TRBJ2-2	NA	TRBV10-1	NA	CASRDLNTGELFF	TGCGCCAGCCGAGACCTTAACACCGGGGAGCTGTTTTTT
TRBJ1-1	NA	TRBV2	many	CASSEAPGRAGTFF	TGTGCCAGCAGTGAAGCGCCCGGTCGGGCTGGAACTTTCTTT
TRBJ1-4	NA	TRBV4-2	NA	CASSQDGGGLGNEKLFF	TGTGCCAGCAGCCAAGATGGTGGGGGCCTTGGTAATGAAAAACTGTTTTTT
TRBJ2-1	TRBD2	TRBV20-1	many	CSARGLAGSSYNEQFF	TGCAGTGCTAGAGGACTAGCGGGAAGCTCCTACAATGAGCAGTTCTTC